Below are 5 T cell receptor beta chains sequenced from a single sample in a study of blood T cell repertoires in COVID-19. Assay used: immunoSEQ multiplex PCR; TCRdb lists only in-frame clones, some missing. Among roughly 150,000 clones listed, around nine tenths were seen once. The sequencing input was peripheral blood. These receptors came from a woman in her 70s with acute or convalescent COVID-19.

The V gene is TRBV3-1 (or the pseudogene TRBV3-2), the J gene TRBJ1-2; no clear D. Per germline, CDR1 LGHDT and CDR2 YNNKEL (reference sequence). Trimming took 4 bases from V and 8 from J, leaving 17 bases between them. The CDR3 runs to 14 residues. CDR3 loop: CASSPLGVRKGYTF. The CDR3 nucleotides read TGTGCCAGCAGCCCCCTCGGGGTTCGGAAGGGCTACACCTTC.

This chain links TRBV19 with TRBJ2-1, with 8 bases identical to TRBD1. The germline CDR1 and CDR2 sequences are LNHDA and SQIVND (reference sequence). V was pared by 10 bases and J by 8 bases, with 16 bases of the junction left unmatched. This CDR3 is built from 15 residues. CDR3 DNA sequence: TGTGCCACTAAGAAAACCGGACAGGGATCTGATGAGCAGTTCTTC. As protein: CATKKTGQGSDEQFF.

The chain joins TRBV7-9 to TRBJ2-2; 9 positions match TRBD2. The CDR3 contains 16 residues. CDR1 is SEHNR, CDR2 FQNEAQ, per germline (reference sequence). V lost 3 bases and J lost 7; bases outside the gene matches: 9. As DNA, the CDR3 is TGTGCCAGCAGCTTCCTCGGGACTAGCAGGGTCGGGGAGCTGTTTTTT. This encodes CASSFLGTSRVGELFF.

The genes are TRBV6-2 or TRBV6-3 and TRBJ2-5; D is possibly TRBD1 (6 bases). The germline V and J ends were trimmed by 5 bases and 4 bases, with 11 bases remaining between them. The length of the CDR3 is 13 residues. The V gene's germline CDR1 is MNHEY and CDR2 SVGEGT. CDR3 sequence (DNA): TGTGCCAGCAGTCCGACAGGTCGAGAGACCCAGTACTTC. It yields the protein CASSPTGRETQYF.

The chain links TRBV28 to TRBJ2-7; TRBD1 might be the D (5 bases). Germline V lookup: CDR1 MDHEN, CDR2 SYDVKM. V lost 6 bases, J lost 3 bases, and 15 bases lay in between. The CDR3 totals 14 residues. In nucleotides, the CDR3 is TGTGCCAGCAGAAGGATCGGGCAGGGCTACGAGCAGTACGTC. Protein product: CASRRIGQGYEQYV.